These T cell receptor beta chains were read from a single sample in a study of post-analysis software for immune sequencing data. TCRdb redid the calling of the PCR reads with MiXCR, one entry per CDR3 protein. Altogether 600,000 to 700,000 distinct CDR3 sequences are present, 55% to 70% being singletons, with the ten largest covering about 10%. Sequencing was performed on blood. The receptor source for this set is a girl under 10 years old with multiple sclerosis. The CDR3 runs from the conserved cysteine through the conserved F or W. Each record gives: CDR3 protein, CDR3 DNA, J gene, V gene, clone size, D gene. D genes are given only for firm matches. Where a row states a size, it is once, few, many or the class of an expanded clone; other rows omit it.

CDR3aa: CASSDPGPEGYIQYF
CDR3nt: TGTGCCAGCAGTGACCCCGGACCTGAGGGGTACATTCAGTACTTC
j_gene: TRBJ2-4
v_gene: TRBV25-1
abundance: NA
d_gene: NA

CDR3aa: CSVVARGRYNEQFF
CDR3nt: TGCAGCGTTGTCGCCCGGGGTCGGTACAATGAGCAGTTCTTC
j_gene: TRBJ2-1
v_gene: TRBV29-1
abundance: NA
d_gene: NA

CDR3aa: CASSLAGRLGANVLTF
CDR3nt: TGCGCCAGCAGCTTGGCCGGCAGGCTTGGGGCCAACGTCCTGACTTTC
j_gene: TRBJ2-6
v_gene: TRBV5-1
abundance: NA
d_gene: NA

CDR3aa: CASSLLLIDGYTF
CDR3nt: TGTGCCAGCAGCTTATTGCTCATAGATGGCTACACCTTC
j_gene: TRBJ1-2
v_gene: TRBV7-2
abundance: NA
d_gene: NA

CDR3aa: CSVKTGVNNQPQHF
CDR3nt: TGCAGCGTTAAGACAGGGGTGAACAATCAGCCCCAGCATTTT
j_gene: TRBJ1-5
v_gene: TRBV29-1
abundance: few
d_gene: TRBD1

CDR3aa: CASSTGVVYEQYF
CDR3nt: TGTGCCAGCAGCACAGGGGTGGTCTACGAGCAGTACTTC
j_gene: TRBJ2-7
v_gene: TRBV6-5
abundance: NA
d_gene: TRBD1

CDR3aa: CASSPGLGQGYTF
CDR3nt: TGTGCCAGCAGCCCCGGCCTCGGACAGGGTTACACCTTC
j_gene: TRBJ1-2
v_gene: TRBV11-2
abundance: NA
d_gene: TRBD1

CDR3aa: CASSLGAAALPKNIQYF
CDR3nt: TGTGCCAGCAGCTTAGGTGCGGCTGCATTACCCAAAAACATTCAGTACTTC
j_gene: TRBJ2-4
v_gene: TRBV7-2
abundance: NA
d_gene: NA

CDR3aa: CASSLGLGGRSGYTF
CDR3nt: TGTGCCAGCAGTTTAGGGCTCGGGGGGAGAAGTGGCTACACCTTC
j_gene: TRBJ1-2
v_gene: TRBV28
abundance: NA
d_gene: NA

CDR3aa: CSARVLAGGLQETQYF
CDR3nt: TGCAGTGCTAGAGTTCTAGCGGGAGGCCTCCAAGAGACCCAGTACTTC
j_gene: TRBJ2-5
v_gene: TRBV20-1
abundance: NA
d_gene: TRBD2

CDR3aa: CASSLAAWRGENTGELFF
CDR3nt: TGTGCCAGCAGCTTAGCGGCCTGGCGGGGGGAGAACACCGGGGAGCTGTTTTTT
j_gene: TRBJ2-2
v_gene: TRBV7-2
abundance: NA
d_gene: TRBD2

CDR3aa: CASSWSRGSTEAFF
CDR3nt: TGTGCCAGCAGCTGGAGTAGGGGGTCCACTGAAGCTTTCTTT
j_gene: TRBJ1-1
v_gene: TRBV11-3
abundance: NA
d_gene: NA

CDR3aa: CASREGDPYGYTF
CDR3nt: TGCGCCAGCAGAGAGGGGGATCCCTATGGCTACACCTTC
j_gene: TRBJ1-2
v_gene: TRBV5-1
abundance: NA
d_gene: NA

CDR3aa: CSGYGGCYYEQYF
CDR3nt: TGCAGCGGATACGGAGGCTGTTACTACGAGCAGTACTTC
j_gene: TRBJ2-7
v_gene: TRBV29-1
abundance: NA
d_gene: NA

CDR3aa: CASSRTSGGQETQYF
CDR3nt: TGCGCCAGCAGCCGGACTAGCGGGGGCCAAGAGACCCAGTACTTC
j_gene: TRBJ2-5
v_gene: TRBV5-1
abundance: few
d_gene: TRBD2

CDR3aa: CATETWGANYGYTF
CDR3nt: TGTGCCACCGAGACATGGGGAGCTAACTATGGCTACACCTTC
j_gene: TRBJ1-2
v_gene: TRBV19
abundance: NA
d_gene: NA

CDR3aa: CASSYTDRGGKEETQYF
CDR3nt: TGTGCCAGCAGTTACACCGACAGGGGGGGTAAGGAAGAGACCCAGTACTTC
j_gene: TRBJ2-5
v_gene: TRBV6-6
abundance: NA
d_gene: TRBD1

CDR3aa: CASSLGEYNEQFF
CDR3nt: TGTGCCAGCAGTTTGGGCGAGTACAATGAGCAGTTCTTC
j_gene: TRBJ2-1
v_gene: TRBV12-3/TRBV12-4
abundance: NA
d_gene: NA

CDR3aa: CASSLWGNNNVLTF
CDR3nt: TGTGCCAGCAGCTTATGGGGCAACAACAACGTCCTGACTTTC
j_gene: TRBJ2-6
v_gene: TRBV7-2
abundance: NA
d_gene: NA

CDR3aa: CASSSLGGGAQETQYF
CDR3nt: TGTGCCAGCAGCTCGCTAGGAGGGGGAGCCCAAGAGACCCAGTACTTC
j_gene: TRBJ2-5
v_gene: TRBV11-3
abundance: NA
d_gene: NA

CDR3aa: CASSGLTDIHGYTF
CDR3nt: TGTGCCAGCAGCGGTTTAACAGATATTCATGGCTACACCTTC
j_gene: TRBJ1-2
v_gene: TRBV3-1
abundance: NA
d_gene: NA

CDR3aa: CASSSGLAVQETQYF
CDR3nt: TGCGCCAGCAGCTCGGGACTCGCAGTACAAGAGACCCAGTACTTC
j_gene: TRBJ2-5
v_gene: TRBV5-1
abundance: NA
d_gene: NA

CDR3aa: CASSSGLAGAPYEQYF
CDR3nt: TGTGCCAGTAGTTCGGGACTAGCGGGAGCTCCCTACGAGCAGTACTTC
j_gene: TRBJ2-7
v_gene: TRBV19
abundance: once
d_gene: TRBD2

CDR3aa: CASRPPDSGQGWPPYGYTF
CDR3nt: TGTGCCAGCAGGCCTCCGGACTCGGGACAGGGGTGGCCCCCCTATGGCTACACCTTC
j_gene: TRBJ1-2
v_gene: TRBV6-1
abundance: NA
d_gene: TRBD1

CDR3aa: CASSPLGGYNEQFF
CDR3nt: TGCGCCAGCAGCCCCCTGGGGGGTTACAATGAGCAGTTCTTC
j_gene: TRBJ2-1
v_gene: TRBV5-1
abundance: few
d_gene: NA

CDR3aa: CSALEGGIRTGELFF
CDR3nt: TGCAGTGCGCTCGAAGGGGGGATTAGGACCGGGGAGCTGTTTTTT
j_gene: TRBJ2-2
v_gene: TRBV20-1
abundance: once
d_gene: NA

CDR3aa: CSARHQGPGSEAFF
CDR3nt: TGCAGTGCTAGACACCAGGGGCCCGGGTCTGAAGCTTTCTTT
j_gene: TRBJ1-1
v_gene: TRBV20-1
abundance: NA
d_gene: NA

CDR3aa: CSASGLAVLNEQFF
CDR3nt: TGCAGTGCTAGTGGACTAGCGGTTCTTAATGAGCAGTTCTTC
j_gene: TRBJ2-1
v_gene: TRBV20-1
abundance: NA
d_gene: TRBD2

CDR3aa: CSVVIGGNYGYTF
CDR3nt: TGCAGCGTAGTGATAGGAGGGAACTATGGCTACACCTTC
j_gene: TRBJ1-2
v_gene: TRBV29-1
abundance: few
d_gene: NA

CDR3aa: CASSPRSGETQETQYF
CDR3nt: TGTGCCAGCAGCCCAAGAAGCGGGGAAACTCAAGAGACCCAGTACTTC
j_gene: TRBJ2-5
v_gene: TRBV6-2/TRBV6-3
abundance: NA
d_gene: TRBD2

CDR3aa: CASSSRQSGANVLTF
CDR3nt: TGCGCCAGCAGCAGCCGGCAATCTGGGGCCAACGTCCTGACTTTC
j_gene: TRBJ2-6
v_gene: TRBV5-1
abundance: NA
d_gene: NA

CDR3aa: CSARVAGDEQFF
CDR3nt: TGCAGTGCTAGAGTAGCGGGGGATGAGCAGTTCTTC
j_gene: TRBJ2-1
v_gene: TRBV20-1
abundance: NA
d_gene: TRBD2

CDR3aa: CASSLETSYGYTF
CDR3nt: TGTGCCAGCAGCTTGGAAACTAGCTATGGCTACACCTTC
j_gene: TRBJ1-2
v_gene: TRBV5-5
abundance: once
d_gene: NA

CDR3aa: CASSPTGLIYEQYF
CDR3nt: TGTGCCAGCAGCCCGACTGGCCTTATCTACGAGCAGTACTTC
j_gene: TRBJ2-7
v_gene: TRBV7-2
abundance: few
d_gene: NA

CDR3aa: CASSSGHEELADTQYF
CDR3nt: TGTGCCAGCAGCTCTGGACACGAGGAGCTGGCAGATACGCAGTATTTT
j_gene: TRBJ2-3
v_gene: TRBV11-3
abundance: NA
d_gene: NA

CDR3aa: CAGSYVGLPNEQFF
CDR3nt: TGTGCCGGCAGTTACGTCGGACTCCCTAATGAGCAGTTCTTC
j_gene: TRBJ2-1
v_gene: TRBV6-6
abundance: few
d_gene: NA

CDR3aa: CASSLLPADFEQYF
CDR3nt: TGTGCCAGCAGTTTGCTGCCAGCGGATTTCGAGCAGTACTTC
j_gene: TRBJ2-7
v_gene: TRBV12-3/TRBV12-4
abundance: NA
d_gene: NA

CDR3aa: CSARGLSIETQYF
CDR3nt: TGCAGTGCTAGAGGACTGAGCATCGAGACCCAGTACTTC
j_gene: TRBJ2-5
v_gene: TRBV20-1
abundance: NA
d_gene: NA

CDR3aa: CASSRGLGQETQYF
CDR3nt: TGTGCCAGCAGTCGAGGACTGGGTCAAGAGACCCAGTACTTC
j_gene: TRBJ2-5
v_gene: TRBV6-1
abundance: once
d_gene: NA

CDR3aa: CASSYRGEEAFF
CDR3nt: TGTGCCAGCAGTTACAGGGGTGAAGAAGCTTTCTTT
j_gene: TRBJ1-1
v_gene: TRBV6-2/TRBV6-3
abundance: NA
d_gene: NA

CDR3aa: CASSLGDSTTSARFPYEQYF
CDR3nt: TGTGCCAGCAGCTTAGGAGACAGCACCACGAGTGCCAGATTCCCCTACGAGCAGTACTTC
j_gene: TRBJ2-7
v_gene: TRBV7-6
abundance: NA
d_gene: NA

CDR3aa: CASSPPPRPSEQFF
CDR3nt: TGTGCCAGCAGCCCTCCCCCGAGGCCCAGTGAGCAGTTCTTC
j_gene: TRBJ2-1
v_gene: TRBV9
abundance: NA
d_gene: NA

CDR3aa: CSVEGSPTNTEAFF
CDR3nt: TGCAGCGTTGAAGGCTCCCCCACGAACACTGAAGCTTTCTTT
j_gene: TRBJ1-1
v_gene: TRBV29-1
abundance: NA
d_gene: NA

CDR3aa: CASSPEDRERNIQYF
CDR3nt: TGTGCCAGCAGCCCTGAAGACAGGGAGAGAAACATTCAGTACTTC
j_gene: TRBJ2-4
v_gene: TRBV7-2
abundance: NA
d_gene: TRBD1

CDR3aa: CASSDTGANYGYTF
CDR3nt: TGTGCCAGCAGTGACACAGGGGCAAACTATGGCTACACCTTC
j_gene: TRBJ1-2
v_gene: TRBV6-4
abundance: NA
d_gene: TRBD1

CDR3aa: CASSSRDKSYEQYF
CDR3nt: TGTGCCAGCAGCTCCCGGGACAAATCCTACGAGCAGTACTTC
j_gene: TRBJ2-7
v_gene: TRBV28
abundance: NA
d_gene: NA

CDR3aa: CSVLRETQYF
CDR3nt: TGCAGCGTACTGAGAGAGACCCAGTACTTC
j_gene: TRBJ2-5
v_gene: TRBV29-1
abundance: few
d_gene: NA

CDR3aa: CSGTADTQYF
CDR3nt: TGCAGTGGAACGGCAGATACGCAGTATTTT
j_gene: TRBJ2-3
v_gene: TRBV20-1
abundance: NA
d_gene: NA

CDR3aa: CASSLGGGTGRRGTF
CDR3nt: TGTGCCAGCAGCTTAGGTGGGGGGACAGGGCGGCGTGGCACCTTC
j_gene: TRBJ1-2
v_gene: TRBV7-2
abundance: once
d_gene: TRBD1

CDR3aa: CSARAGQDTQYF
CDR3nt: TGCAGTGCAAGAGCGGGGCAGGATACGCAGTATTTT
j_gene: TRBJ2-3
v_gene: TRBV20-1
abundance: few
d_gene: TRBD2

CDR3aa: CASRRLAGSYNEQFF
CDR3nt: TGTGCCAGCAGACGACTAGCGGGTTCCTACAATGAGCAGTTCTTC
j_gene: TRBJ2-1
v_gene: TRBV12-3/TRBV12-4
abundance: few
d_gene: TRBD2

CDR3aa: CASSTDRSYGYTF
CDR3nt: TGTGCCAGCAGCACGGACAGGTCCTATGGCTACACCTTC
j_gene: TRBJ1-2
v_gene: TRBV3-1
abundance: NA
d_gene: TRBD1